A selection of T cell receptor beta chains follows, all from one sample in a study of blood T cell repertoires in COVID-19. Assay: immunoSEQ multiplex PCR; the TCRdb copy retains only in-frame clones and omits some. The sample shows more than 65,000 clones, roughly nine tenths of them seen only once. Sequenced: peripheral blood. The receptors here all came from a woman of 80 years or more with active or convalescent COVID-19. Each CDR3 is given without its conserved first and last residue.

>TRBV18|TRBJ1-5
ASSPGGVGQPQH
>TRBV7-9|TRBJ1-5
ASSPRDQPQH
>TRBV12-3/TRBV12-4|TRBJ1-2
ASSKQGHGYT
>TRBV7-9|TRBJ1-2
ASSLAGQGREGGYT
>TRBV7-2|TRBJ2-1
ASLERGEGHNEQF
>TRBV28|TRBJ1-2
ASSLVTELYGYT
>TRBV11-2|TRBJ2-5
ASSQSIAETQY
>TRBV27|TRBJ1-4
ATQRRSGEKLF
>TRBV5-1|TRBJ1-2
ASSSQGADYGYT
>TRBV27|TRBJ2-2
ASSLLLGNTGELF
>TRBV11-2|TRBJ1-1
ASSRQGLPNTEAF
>TRBV28|TRBJ2-2
ASLGYRGKNTGELF
>TRBV19|TRBJ2-2
ASSIPGQIAGELF
>TRBV24-1|TRBJ2-3
ATSDFGPGASGRWADTQY
>TRBV12-3/TRBV12-4|TRBJ2-6
ASSSARYGVLT
>TRBV30|TRBJ1-2
AWSAQSGRTRGYT
>TRBV4-3|TRBJ2-7
ASSQGQDYYEQY
>TRBV5-1|TRBJ1-4
ASSLGLPTNEKLF
>TRBV6-6|TRBJ1-1
ASKKTSLDTEAF
>TRBV9|TRBJ2-2
ASSMRHTNTGELF
>TRBV3-1/TRBV3-2|TRBJ2-1
ASSQVAGRGPYNEQF
>TRBV24-1|TRBJ2-1
ATSDGGHYYNEQF
>TRBV19|TRBJ2-1
ASSTQRGANNEQF
>TRBV30|TRBJ1-5
AWGQGDGNQPQH
>TRBV10-3|TRBJ2-7
AISVQGNWDEQY
>TRBV18|TRBJ1-1
ASSKIQGYTEAF
>TRBV4-1|TRBJ1-1
ASSPFIRTGNTEAF
>TRBV6-6|TRBJ2-1
ASSPRGLAGDEQF
>TRBV3-1/TRBV3-2|TRBJ2-3
ASSPQGARYTDTQY
>TRBV12-3/TRBV12-4|TRBJ1-3
ASSFRDTIY
>TRBV6-2/TRBV6-3|TRBJ2-4
ASSMAQGNIQY
>TRBV9|TRBJ2-3
ASSIGQGASDTQY
>TRBV20-1|TRBJ1-2
SATGGGGYT
>TRBV28|TRBJ2-5
ASSFLLAGSTQY
>TRBV4-3|TRBJ2-7
ASSQTQGYEQY
>TRBV30|TRBJ1-1
AWSWRVDEAF
>TRBV6-5|TRBJ2-3
ASISGGAADTQY
>TRBV3-1/TRBV3-2|TRBJ1-1
ASSQGTGRGTEAF
>TRBV6-6|TRBJ1-4
ASNDRGQEKLF
>TRBV6-5|TRBJ1-5
ASKNSHDSNQPQH
>TRBV14|TRBJ2-1
ASSPLAGGYNEQF
>TRBV24-1|TRBJ2-2
ATRGQGTGELF
>TRBV3-1/TRBV3-2|TRBJ1-5
ASSSSGYNQPQH
>TRBV10-3|TRBJ2-3
AISEKTSGSRDTQY
>TRBV18|TRBJ1-5
ASSEGDQPQH
>TRBV5-6|TRBJ1-2
ASSLGPVGQGGGYT
>TRBV28|TRBJ1-2
ASSPPGQVSNYGYT
>TRBV6-6|TRBJ2-5
ASSLGPSGGQETQY
>TRBV5-1|TRBJ2-7
ASSSQGLSSYEQY
>TRBV28|TRBJ1-2
ASSKPGTGSYGYT
>TRBV5-4|TRBJ2-5
ASSGLPGQKETQY
>TRBV6-5|TRBJ2-7
ASSYSVDNYEQY
>TRBV19|TRBJ2-6
ASGGSGANVLT
>TRBV4-3|TRBJ1-5
ASSRTGGDQPQH
>TRBV2|TRBJ1-5
ASSGSSNQPQH